The 19 T cell receptor beta chains presented below share a single source sample, sequenced in a study of blood T cell repertoires in COVID-19. The repertoire was sequenced with immunoSEQ multiplex PCR; TCRdb's copy has only in-frame clones and lacks some. The sample contains 130,000 to 150,000 clones, roughly 84% of which appear only once. The specimen was peripheral blood. Receptor source: a human donor in a cohort sampled during active COVID-19.

CDR3 in amino acids: CASSPRGVLWDQPQHF. The CDR3 DNA reads as TGTGCCAGCAGCCCCCGGGGGGTACTCTGGGATCAGCCCCAGCATTTT. This chain connects TRBV9 to TRBJ1-5, with D possibly being TRBD1 (5 bases). V gave up 4 bases and J gave up 5 bases, with 19 bases separating them. The germline gives CDR1 SGDLS, CDR2 YYNGEE. This CDR3 contains 16 residues.

V and J are TRBV10-3 and TRBJ2-2; TRBD1 is a possible D gene (6 bases). Trimming cost V 8 bases and J 2 bases, with 12 bases left between them. CDR1 is ENHRY and CDR2 is SYGVKD in the germline V gene. The CDR3 sequence is 14 residues long. This chain's CDR3 is CAIQSGHNTGELFF. CDR3 coding DNA: TGTGCCATCCAATCGGGACACAACACCGGGGAGCTGTTTTTT.

There are a few counts of this clone. Other DNA sequences in the sample encode the same CDR3. CDR3 coding DNA: TGTGCCAGCAGTCTGGACAGGGGCACTGAAGCTTTCTTT. Its translation: CASSLDRGTEAFF. The V and J genes are TRBV2 and TRBJ1-1; 9 positions agree with TRBD1. V was clipped by 5 bases and J by 4 bases; unmatched bases: 2. Looked up from germline, CDR1 is SNHLY and CDR2 is FYNNEI. The CDR3 extends over 13 amino acids.

The chain is built from TRBV28 and TRBJ1-1; 7 nucleotides align to TRBD1. V shed 9 bases and J 3 bases; nucleotides not matched to a gene: 10. The length of the CDR3 is 14 residues. Germline CDR1 MDHEN, CDR2 SYDVKM. CDR3 sequence (DNA): TGTGCCAGTAGAAGTCTACAGGGGCACACTGAAGCTTTCTTT. This codes for CASRSLQGHTEAFF.

The gene calls are TRBV14 and TRBJ2-3; D is possibly TRBD1 (6 bases). Germline CDR1 and CDR2: SGHDN and FVKESK. Deletions cut 4 bases from V and 4 bases from J, with 18 bases between. This CDR3 contains 16 residues. The CDR3 DNA reads as TGTGCCAGCAGCCGCACCGCAGGGGATTTCGCAGATACGCAGTATTTT. Its translation is CASSRTAGDFADTQYF.

The chain is built from TRBV6-2 or TRBV6-3 and TRBJ1-1, with TRBD1 identical over 7 bases. CDR3 length: 15 residues. J was trimmed by 1 base and V by 4 bases; bases with no gene match: 6. CDR1 is MNHEY and CDR2 is SVGEGT in the germline V gene. This CDR3 reads CASSSPRQGNTEAFF. The CDR3 region has the DNA TGTGCCAGCAGTTCCCCGAGACAGGGGAACACTGAAGCTTTCTTT.

The rearrangement joins TRBV7-9 to TRBJ2-2, with D hard to call. V lost 3 bases, J lost 5 bases, and 10 bases lay in between. Per the germline V gene, CDR1 is SEHNR and CDR2 is FQNEAQ (reference sequence). The CDR3 runs to 14 residues. The CDR3: CASSFGGGTGELFF. The CDR3 bases are TGTGCCAGCAGCTTCGGTGGCGGTACCGGGGAGCTGTTTTTT. Variable domain in full (rest from reference TRBV7-9 and TRBJ2-2): DTGVSQNPRHKITKRGQNVTFRCDPISEHNRLYWYRQTLGQGPEFLTYFQNEAQLEKSRLLSDRFSAERPKGSFSTLEIQRTEQGDSAMYLCASSFGGGTGELFFGEGSRLTVL.

This clone appeared many times. The CDR3 region has the DNA TGTGCCAGCAGCTTAGGGCGGATTGGCTACACCTTC. Protein: CASSLGRIGYTF. This sequence joins TRBV7-2 and TRBJ1-2; no clear D. The germline V gene encodes CDR1 SGHTA and CDR2 FQGNSA. V lost 1 base to trimming and J lost 7 bases, with 7 bases between them. The CDR3 consists of 12 residues.

The rearrangement links TRBV19 to TRBJ2-2; 9 bases agree with TRBD1. CDR1 and CDR2 (germline): LNHDA, SQIVND (reference sequence). J was trimmed by 4 bases and V by 6 bases; bases with no gene match: 9. The CDR3 runs to 16 residues. The CDR3 reads CASSRTGGGGTGELFF. In DNA, the CDR3 is TGTGCCAGTAGCAGAACAGGGGGCGGCGGCACCGGGGAGCTGTTTTTT.

Only a few counts were recorded for this clone. This chain links TRBV7-9 with TRBJ1-5, with TRBD1 matching 7 bases. Losses at the gene ends were 8 bases for V and 5 bases for J; bases not matched to a gene: 9. Germline CDR1 is SEHNR and CDR2 is FQNEAQ (reference sequence). This CDR3 is built from 14 residues. The CDR3 here is CASRLTGSDQPQHF. CDR3 DNA sequence: TGTGCCAGCCGGTTGACAGGGTCGGATCAGCCCCAGCATTTT. The full variable domain, completed using reference TRBV7-9 and TRBJ1-5, is DTGVSQNPRHKITKRGQNVTFRCDPISEHNRLYWYRQTLGQGPEFLTYFQNEAQLEKSRLLSDRFSAERPKGSFSTLEIQRTEQGDSAMYLCASRLTGSDQPQHFGDGTRLSIL.

The chain couples TRBV16 to TRBJ1-5; D gene uncertain. CDR3 length equals 15 residues. V lost 0 bases to trimming and J lost 5 bases, with 11 bases between them. Germline loops: CDR1 KGHSY, CDR2 FQNENV. Here the CDR3 reads CASSQSAGPDQPQHF. The CDR3 DNA follows: TGTGCCAGCAGCCAATCGGCAGGCCCCGATCAGCCCCAGCATTTT. The variable domain in full, completed from reference TRBV16 and TRBJ1-5, reads GEEVAQTPKHLVRGEGQKAKLYCAPIKGHSYVFWYQQVLKNEFKFLISFQNENVFDETGMPKERFSAKCLPNSPCSLEIQATKLEDSAVYFCASSQSAGPDQPQHFGDGTRLSIL.

This rearrangement joins TRBV18 to TRBJ2-1; D is undetermined. This CDR3 is 14 amino acids long. Germline assignment: CDR1 KGHSH and CDR2 LQKENI. The V and J ends lost 0 bases and 5 bases respectively, with 8 bases between them. CDR3 protein: CASSPPSENNEQFF. The CDR3 bases are TGTGCCAGCTCACCACCGTCCGAGAACAATGAGCAGTTCTTC. Full variable domain (outside the CDR3, taken from reference TRBV18 and TRBJ2-1): NAGVMQNPRHLVRRRGQEARLRCSPMKGHSHVYWYRQLPEEGLKFMVYLQKENIIDESGMPKERFSAEFPKEGPSILRIQQVVRGDSAAYFCASSPPSENNEQFFGPGTRLTVL.

This sequence joins TRBV7-6 and TRBJ1-2; unclear D gene. The CDR3 consists of 14 residues. Between the trimmed V and J ends, which lost 1 base and 4 bases, there was a span of 10 bases. The germline CDR1 and CDR2 sequences are SGHVS and FNYEAQ. CDR3 region: CASSLDLSRYGYTF. The DNA for the CDR3 is TGTGCCAGCAGCTTAGATCTCTCCCGCTATGGCTACACCTTC. Filled out from reference TRBV7-6 and TRBJ1-2, the complete variable domain reads GAGVSQSPRYKVTKRGQDVALRCDPISGHVSLYWYRQALGQGPEFLTYFNYEAQQDKSGLPNDRFSAERPEGSISTLTIQRTEQRDSAMYRCASSLDLSRYGYTFGSGTRLTVV.

CDR3 protein: CASSIPQGEAFF. The CDR3 coding sequence is TGTGCCAGCAGTATCCCTCAGGGTGAAGCTTTCTTT. The V and J genes are TRBV12-3 or TRBV12-4 and TRBJ1-1; possibly TRBD1 for D (5 bases). Trimming left V 5 bases short and J 7 bases short, with 11 bases between. The CDR3 has 12 residues.

The chain is built from TRBV7-7 and TRBJ2-3; D is undetermined. Germline V lookup: CDR1 SSHAT, CDR2 FNYEAQ (reference sequence). The CDR3 length is 13 residues. Trimming removed 5 bases from V and 2 bases from J, with 8 bases in between. The CDR3 DNA reads as TGTGCCAGCAGCCACACCTTCACAGATACGCAGTATTTT. Amino acid sequence: CASSHTFTDTQYF.

The V call is TRBV4-2, the J call TRBJ1-1, with D unresolved. The CDR3 loop spans 15 amino acids. Trimming took off 1 base at V and 2 bases at J, with 11 bases between the two ends. In germline, CDR1 is LGHNA, CDR2 YNFKEQ. The CDR3 nucleotides are TGTGCCAGCAGCCAAGTGCGATCCAAAAACACTGAAGCTTTCTTT. Protein: CASSQVRSKNTEAFF.

The chain combines TRBV7-9 with TRBJ1-3; D is ambiguous. The V and J ends lost 2 bases and 0 bases respectively, with 8 bases between them. Germline CDR1 is SEHNR and CDR2 is FQNEAQ (reference sequence). The CDR3 consists of 15 residues. The CDR3 loop reads CASSLMAYSGNTIYF. The CDR3 coding sequence is TGTGCCAGCAGCTTAATGGCTTACTCTGGAAACACCATATATTTT. Variable domain in full (rest from reference TRBV7-9 and TRBJ1-3): DTGVSQNPRHKITKRGQNVTFRCDPISEHNRLYWYRQTLGQGPEFLTYFQNEAQLEKSRLLSDRFSAERPKGSFSTLEIQRTEQGDSAMYLCASSLMAYSGNTIYFGEGSWLTVV.

The chain couples TRBV5-1 to TRBJ1-2, with D maybe TRBD1 (5 bases). The germline V gene has CDR1 SGHRS and CDR2 YFSETQ. The V gene lost 3 bases and the J gene lost 0 bases, with 9 bases spanning the gap. The CDR3 consists of 14 residues. The CDR3 nucleotides are TGCGCCAGCAGCTGGACACCAGCTAACTATGGCTACACCTTC. As protein: CASSWTPANYGYTF. Together with reference TRBV5-1 and TRBJ1-2, the CDR3 gives the full variable domain: KAGVTQTPRYLIKTRGQQVTLSCSPISGHRSVSWYQQTPGQGLQFLFEYFSETQRNKGNFPGRFSGRQFSNSRSEMNVSTLELGDSALYLCASSWTPANYGYTFGSGTRLTVV.

CDR3 in amino acids: CASSLGGRLENEQFF. The CDR3 nucleotides read TGTGCCAGCTCATTAGGAGGGAGGCTAGAGAATGAGCAGTTCTTC. This chain joins TRBV18 and TRBJ2-1, with a possible D match to TRBD2 (6 bases). CDR3 length: 15 amino acids. CDR1 KGHSH and CDR2 LQKENI come from the germline V gene. Trimming removed 5 bases at V and 7 bases at J, with 18 bases between.